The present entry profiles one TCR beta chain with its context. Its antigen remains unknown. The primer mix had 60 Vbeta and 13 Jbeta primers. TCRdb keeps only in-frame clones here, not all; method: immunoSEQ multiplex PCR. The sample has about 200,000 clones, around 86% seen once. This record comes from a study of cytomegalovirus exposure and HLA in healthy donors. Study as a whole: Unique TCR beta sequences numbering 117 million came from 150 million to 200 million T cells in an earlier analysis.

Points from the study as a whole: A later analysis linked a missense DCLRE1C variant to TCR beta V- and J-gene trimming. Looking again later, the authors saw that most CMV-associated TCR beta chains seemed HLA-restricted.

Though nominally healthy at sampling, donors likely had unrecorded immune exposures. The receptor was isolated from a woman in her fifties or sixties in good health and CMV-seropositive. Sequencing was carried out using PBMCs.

CDR3 loop: CASRPEGSNEQFF. The CDR3 coding sequence is TGTGCCAGCAGGCCGGAGGGGTCGAATGAGCAGTTCTTC. The chain has TRBV28 and TRBJ2-1; possibly TRBD2 for D (6 bases). V was shortened by 6 bases and J by 7 bases, with 13 bases between the two germline ends. The length of the CDR3 is 13 residues. CDR1 is MDHEN and CDR2 is SYDVKM in the germline V gene.